This T cell receptor (beta chain) was identified in a study of tumor and adjacent non-tumor tissue in lung cancer (dated by TCRdb to the late 2010s). For the wider study: By cancer type, the cohort comprised eleven to twelve adenocarcinoma patients, a couple of squamous cell carcinoma patients and 1 small cell lung cancer patient. The 15 or so patients were aged roughly 31 to 85 years, included 10 men and 5 women, and had TNM stage I to III disease. Sequencing produced 130,000,000 or so productive TCRbeta reads in total, an average of approximately 3.9 million reads per sample. Using bulk TCRbeta repertoires from around 14 lung cancer patients, the study set lung tumor tissue side by side with matched distant non-tumor lung tissue. Approximately 31 paired specimens, one tumor and one normal lung sample per patient, were profiled by TCRbeta CDR3 sequencing.

The library came from multiplex PCR. For sequencing, an Illumina HiSeq 2500 was employed. Following protocols modified from ARM-PCR, the researchers constructed TCRbeta libraries through three rounds of nested PCR with primers (Table S4). Before sequencing, PCR products in the 200-500 bp range were cut out of the gel and cleaned up using the QIAquick gel extraction kit. The study's own analysis went as follows. Trimmomatic was used to clean the reads, FLASH merged the cleaned reads into complete CDR3 sequences, and MiTCR assigned the sequences to V(D)J germline segments. Clonal diversity was computed as the inverse Simpson's index with VDJtools. A read counted as productive if the sequence was in-frame and lacked a premature stop codon. TCRdb reworked the public reads: Q25 trimming with fastp, MiXCR clone assembly, productive beta chains retained. Merged by CDR3 protein, the rows form single entries marked with the most common genes and DNA. The V and J calls and clone size are TCRdb's, not the authors'. A total of about 200,000 distinct CDR3 sequences appear in this sample, 71% of them only once. Of the sample, less than 25% is held by the ten largest clones.

RNA was extracted from bulk unsorted tissue and checked for quality with a NanoDrop ND-1000 and an Agilent 2100. Donors were newly diagnosed lung cancer patients admitted for thoracic surgery in China between August and November 2014, without prior chemotherapy. Anyone who had undergone radiotherapy or chemotherapy before, or who had another cancer at the same time, was left out of the study. Pieces of surgical tissue measuring about 1-2.2 cm3 were kept in RNAlater solution and stored at -80 degrees C until use. In this sample, this clonotype turned up many times. Its antigen is still unknown. No base-level quality is on record; no much larger clone is a single base apart. General conclusions and limits of the study: Tumor tissue showed significantly greater TCR diversity (inverse Simpson) than normal lung tissue (about 400 vs 150, P = 0.0075, Mann-Whitney U test). The methods do not name the sequencing platform or mention unique molecular identifiers. TCR diversity was significantly higher in younger patients, and higher tumor TCR diversity was associated with shorter overall and disease-free survival. In normal lung, the top 100 clones accounted for a significantly larger cumulative share of the repertoire than in tumor tissue. Because peripheral blood was not sequenced, blood TCRbeta repertoires in the lung cancer patients of the study were not examined. With only about 16 patients in the cohort, the authors noted that larger samples and more detailed clinical data are needed.

The source of this sequence is a man aged 55 to 70 with non-small cell lung cancer. The specimen was lung tumor tissue.

The DNA sequence is as follows: TGTGCCAGCAGTTACGGGGGGTCGCGCACCGGGGAGCTGTTTTTT. Translated, this gives CASSYGGSRTGELFF. This sequence uses TRBV6-5 and TRBJ2-2, with TRBD2 perhaps the D gene, on 6 matching bases. The CDR3, from cysteine to phenylalanine, totals 15 residues. Of all the DNA, just the CDR3 is kept, 45 bases in frame from base 1. At the junction V is shortened by 2 bases and J by 4 bases, with 11 bases in between. The germline V gene encodes CDR1 MNHEY and CDR2 SVGAGI.